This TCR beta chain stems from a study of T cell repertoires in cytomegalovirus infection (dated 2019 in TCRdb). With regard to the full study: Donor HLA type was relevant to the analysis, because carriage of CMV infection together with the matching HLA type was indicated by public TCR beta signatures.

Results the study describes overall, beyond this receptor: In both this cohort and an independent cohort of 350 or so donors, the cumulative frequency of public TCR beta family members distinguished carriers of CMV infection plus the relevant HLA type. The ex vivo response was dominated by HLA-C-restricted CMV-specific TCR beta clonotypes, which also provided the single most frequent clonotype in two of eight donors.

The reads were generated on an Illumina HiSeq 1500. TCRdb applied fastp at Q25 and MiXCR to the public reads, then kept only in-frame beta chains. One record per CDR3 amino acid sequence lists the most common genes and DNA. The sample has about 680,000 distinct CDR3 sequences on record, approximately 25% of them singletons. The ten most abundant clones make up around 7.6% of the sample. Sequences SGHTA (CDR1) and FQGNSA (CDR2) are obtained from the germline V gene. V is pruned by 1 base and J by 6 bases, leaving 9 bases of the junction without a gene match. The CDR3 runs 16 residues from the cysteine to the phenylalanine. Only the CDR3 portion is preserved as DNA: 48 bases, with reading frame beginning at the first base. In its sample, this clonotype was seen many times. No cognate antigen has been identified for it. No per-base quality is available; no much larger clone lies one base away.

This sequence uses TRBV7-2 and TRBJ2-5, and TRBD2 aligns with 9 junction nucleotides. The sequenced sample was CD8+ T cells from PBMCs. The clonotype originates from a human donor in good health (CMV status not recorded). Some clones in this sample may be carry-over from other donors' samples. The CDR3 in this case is CASSLVVAGVSKTQYF. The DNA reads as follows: TGTGCCAGCAGCTTAGTTGTAGCGGGGGTGTCGAAGACCCAGTACTTC.